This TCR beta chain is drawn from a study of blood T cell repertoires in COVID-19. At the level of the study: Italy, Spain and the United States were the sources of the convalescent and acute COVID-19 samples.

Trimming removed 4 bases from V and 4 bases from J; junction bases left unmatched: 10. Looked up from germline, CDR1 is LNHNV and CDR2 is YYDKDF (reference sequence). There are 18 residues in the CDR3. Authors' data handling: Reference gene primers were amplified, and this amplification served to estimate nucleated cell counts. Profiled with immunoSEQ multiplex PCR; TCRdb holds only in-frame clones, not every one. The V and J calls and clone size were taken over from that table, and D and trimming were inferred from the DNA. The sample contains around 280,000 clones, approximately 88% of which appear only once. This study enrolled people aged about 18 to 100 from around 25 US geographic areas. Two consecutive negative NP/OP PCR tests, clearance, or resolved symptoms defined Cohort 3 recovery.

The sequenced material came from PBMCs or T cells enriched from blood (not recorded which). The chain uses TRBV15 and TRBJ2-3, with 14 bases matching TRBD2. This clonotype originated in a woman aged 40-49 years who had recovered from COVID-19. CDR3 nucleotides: TGTGCCACCAGCACCCCGCTGGGACTAGCGGGAGCCTCAGATACGCAGTATTTT. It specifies CATSTPLGLAGASDTQYF.